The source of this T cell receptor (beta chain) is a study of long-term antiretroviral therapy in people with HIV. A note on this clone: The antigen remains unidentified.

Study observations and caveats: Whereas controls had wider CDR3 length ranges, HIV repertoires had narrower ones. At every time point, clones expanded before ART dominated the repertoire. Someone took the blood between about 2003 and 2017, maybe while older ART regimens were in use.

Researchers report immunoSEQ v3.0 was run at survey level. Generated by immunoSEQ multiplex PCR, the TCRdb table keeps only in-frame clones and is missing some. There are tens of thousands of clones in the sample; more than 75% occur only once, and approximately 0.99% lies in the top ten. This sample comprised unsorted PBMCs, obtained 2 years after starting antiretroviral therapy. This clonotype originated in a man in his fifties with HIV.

The CDR3 nucleotides are TGTGCCAGCAGCTTAGTAGGGGCTGGGGCCAACGTCCTGACTTTC. Protein product: CASSLVGAGANVLTF. The chain joins TRBV7-9 to TRBJ2-6; D is perhaps TRBD1 (5 bases). The CDR3 is 15 amino acids. Trimming pared 1 base from V and 2 bases from J, leaving 6 bases between. The germline V gene encodes CDR1 SEHNR and CDR2 FQNEAQ (reference sequence).